These 25 T cell receptor beta chains came from one sample sequenced in a study of OX40 agonist ivuxolimab in advanced cancers. TCRdb's table, derived via immunoSEQ multiplex PCR, lists solely in-frame clones and lacks some. Of roughly 92,000 clones in the sample, about 83% are singletons; the top ten hold approximately 1.3%. Sequences were derived from CD4+ or CD8+ T cells sorted from blood, sampled in a trial of the OX40 agonist ivuxolimab. The source is an adult with an advanced solid tumor such as melanoma, head and neck, liver or kidney cancer.

The CDR3 nucleotides read TGTGCCAGCAGCGCCATGGGCCCAGGACCCGACTATGGCTACACCTTC. This codes for CASSAMGPGPDYGYTF. This chain joins TRBV2 and TRBJ1-2; D is undetermined. There are 16 residues in the CDR3. V dropped 6 bases and J dropped 3 bases, with 20 bases sitting between them. Germline V gene data show CDR1 as SNHLY and CDR2 as FYNNEI.

This chain connects TRBV11-3 to TRBJ2-2; 11 positions match TRBD2. This CDR3 spans 15 amino acids. Germline values: CDR1 SGHNT, CDR2 YENEEA. The ends lost 11 bases at V and 8 bases at J; junction bases unmatched: 13. This CDR3 is CAVELAGEAGGELFF. The CDR3 DNA sequence: TGTGCCGTCGAACTAGCGGGAGAAGCTGGGGGGGAGCTGTTTTTT. Full variable domain (rest looked up from reference TRBV11-3 and TRBJ2-2): EAGVVQSPRYKIIEKKQPVAFWCNPISGHNTLYWYLQNLGQGPELLIRYENEEAVDDSQLPKDRFSAERLKGVDSTLKIQPAELGDSAVYLCAVELAGEAGGELFFGEGSRLTVL.

This clone has just one count. The chain couples TRBV4-1 to TRBJ2-5, with D perhaps matching TRBD2 (7 bases). Deletions cut 3 bases from V and 5 bases from J, with 16 bases between. The length of the CDR3 is 15 residues. The germline V gene has CDR1 MGHRA and CDR2 YSYEKL. CDR3 residues: CASSQQWGGAETQYF. The DNA of the CDR3 is TGCGCCAGCAGCCAGCAATGGGGGGGGGCGGAGACCCAGTACTTC.

The CDR3 sequence is CASSLMITGYGYTF. The CDR3, as DNA: TGTGCCAGCAGCTTAATGATAACAGGCTATGGCTACACCTTC. The chain combines TRBV7-8 with TRBJ1-2; the D gene is possibly TRBD1 (5 bases). The V and J ends lost 2 bases and 4 bases respectively, with 11 bases between them. Germline CDR1 SGHVS, CDR2 FQNEAQ. The CDR3 is 14 amino acids.

The chain recombines TRBV15 with TRBJ2-1, with 10 bases that match TRBD1. Germline CDR1 reads LNHNV; CDR2 reads YYDKDF (reference sequence). The CDR3 runs to 15 residues. V shed 4 bases and J 3 bases; nucleotides not matched to a gene: 3. The CDR3 coding sequence is TGTGCCACCAGCACCGGACAGGGGGACTACAATGAGCAGTTCTTC. This sequence encodes CATSTGQGDYNEQFF.

V and J are TRBV18 and TRBJ1-2; D may be TRBD1 (6 bases). There are 15 residues in the CDR3. CDR1 KGHSH and CDR2 LQKENI come from the germline V gene. Trimming removed 3 bases at V and 8 bases at J, with 19 bases between. The CDR3 reads CASSPMTGPLEGYTF. In DNA, the CDR3 is TGTGCCAGCTCACCGATGACAGGCCCCCTGGAGGGCTACACCTTC.

The chain is built from TRBV6-1 and TRBJ2-7; 9 positions match TRBD1. The J segment lost 3 bases and the V segment lost 5 bases, leaving 8 bases of the junction unmatched. CDR1 is MNHNS and CDR2 is SASEGT in the germline V gene. This CDR3 has 15 residues. As DNA, the CDR3 is TGTGCCAGCAGTTCCTGGACAGGGGATAACTACGAGCAGTACTTC. Encoded protein: CASSSWTGDNYEQYF.

The chain employs TRBV7-2 and TRBJ2-5; D might be TRBD1 (6 bases). This CDR3 contains 15 residues. CDR1 SGHTA and CDR2 FQGNSA come from the germline V gene. The ends were cut back, 0 bases at V and 0 bases at J, with 8 bases in the middle. The CDR3 spells CASSLAGTNQETQYF. For the CDR3, the DNA is TGTGCCAGCAGCTTAGCCGGGACAAACCAAGAGACCCAGTACTTC.

This chain connects TRBV2 to TRBJ2-3, with D unresolved. Between the trimmed V and J ends, which lost 7 bases and 2 bases, there was a span of 13 bases. The CDR3 is 14 residues long. Germline CDR1 is SNHLY and CDR2 is FYNNEI. CDR3 in amino acids: CASNRRRLTDTQYF. CDR3 bases: TGTGCCAGCAATAGAAGGCGGCTCACAGATACGCAGTATTTT.

The rearrangement joins TRBV18 to TRBJ2-7; 10 nucleotides align to TRBD1. This CDR3 has 14 residues. Germline V lookup: CDR1 KGHSH, CDR2 LQKENI. V was pared by 0 bases and J by 4 bases, with 0 bases of the junction left unmatched. CDR3 nucleotides: TGTGCCAGCTCACCACCGGGACAGGGGTACGAGCAGTACTTC. Protein product: CASSPPGQGYEQYF.

This CDR3 is CASSVADGTTYEQYF. The CDR3 nucleotides read TGTGCCAGCAGCGTAGCTGACGGCACCACCTACGAGCAGTACTTC. The chain combines TRBV9 with TRBJ2-7; D call uncertain. The CDR3 has 15 amino acids. Germline V gene data show CDR1 as SGDLS and CDR2 as YYNGEE. Trimming removed 0 bases from V and 2 bases from J, with 12 bases in between.

The chain recombines TRBV10-3 with TRBJ1-4; D may be TRBD1 (5 bases). Germline CDR1 is ENHRY and CDR2 is SYGVKD. The CDR3 covers 11 residues. With 8 bases removed from V and 8 bases from J, the gap between germline ends came to 9 bases. The CDR3 sequence is CAIGGGEKLFF. The CDR3 bases are TGTGCCATCGGGGGTGGGGAAAAACTGTTTTTT.

This chain's CDR3 is CASRTPLPTLFTGELFF. CDR3 DNA sequence: TGTGCCAGTAGAACCCCCCTCCCGACACTTTTCACCGGGGAGCTGTTTTTT. This chain uses TRBV19 with TRBJ2-2; D call uncertain. Germline V lookup: CDR1 LNHDA, CDR2 SQIVND (reference sequence). The CDR3 length is 17 residues. The V end lost 6 bases, the J end lost 4 bases, and 21 bases lay between the germline ends.

The genes are TRBV5-6 and TRBJ1-2; TRBD1 matches 7 bases. Germline loops: CDR1 SGHDT, CDR2 YYEEEE. V shed 0 bases and J 6 bases; nucleotides not matched to a gene: 5. The CDR3 runs 14 residues. The CDR3 reads CASSLVDRDHGYTF. In nucleotides, the CDR3 is TGTGCCAGCAGCTTGGTCGACAGGGACCATGGCTACACCTTC.

As for this clone: One junction end disagrees with the germline gene, perhaps due to a read error. The chain has TRBV2 and TRBJ1-1; D is possibly TRBD1 (5 bases). CDR1 and CDR2 (germline): SNHLY, FYNNEI. The CDR3 has 13 amino acids. CDR3 residues: CASSEEDRGKAFF. The CDR3 DNA reads as TGTGCCAGCAGCGAAGAGGATCGGGGGAAAGCTTTCTTT.

V gene TRBV6-1 combines with J gene TRBJ2-3; no clear D gene. CDR1 MNHNS and CDR2 SASEGT come from the germline V gene. V was clipped by 2 bases and J by 4 bases, with 19 bases between them. The CDR3 is 17 residues long. The CDR3 nucleotides read TGTGCCAGCAGTGAAATTCTAGGCGGTTCTAGGGCAGATACGCAGTATTTT. It specifies CASSEILGGSRADTQYF.

This clone turned up a few times. V gene TRBV6-1 combines with J gene TRBJ2-7; D may be TRBD1 or TRBD2 (6 bases each). The V end lost 7 bases, the J end lost 1 base, and 14 bases lay between the germline ends. The germline V gene has CDR1 MNHNS and CDR2 SASEGT. This CDR3 region has 14 residues. The CDR3 region has the DNA TGTGCCAGCATCTTTGGAGGGGGTTCCTACGAGCAGTACTTC. It is translated as CASIFGGGSYEQYF.

The chain employs TRBV18 and TRBJ2-2, with D perhaps matching TRBD1 (6 bases). Per germline, CDR1 KGHSH and CDR2 LQKENI. Between the trimmed V and J ends, which lost 5 bases and 0 bases, there was a span of 10 bases. The CDR3 consists of 15 residues. In DNA, the CDR3 is TGTGCCAGCTCAACAGGGTACACGAACACCGGGGAGCTGTTTTTT. Its translation is CASSTGYTNTGELFF. The full variable domain, in which reference TRBV18 and TRBJ2-2 provide the parts outside the CDR3, is NAGVMQNPRHLVRRRGQEARLRCSPMKGHSHVYWYRQLPEEGLKFMVYLQKENIIDESGMPKERFSAEFPKEGPSILRIQQVVRGDSAAYFCASSTGYTNTGELFFGEGSRLTVL.

The rearrangement links TRBV19 to TRBJ1-5; D not certain. Germline-derived CDR1 and CDR2 are LNHDA and SQIVND (reference sequence). The germline V and J ends were trimmed by 6 bases and 0 bases, with 18 bases remaining between them. The CDR3 runs to 17 residues. The CDR3, as DNA: TGTGCCAGTAGCCGGGCCGGACGGTCCGCTAGCAATCAGCCCCAGCATTTT. Translation: CASSRAGRSASNQPQHF. The variable domain in full, completed from reference TRBV19 and TRBJ1-5, reads DGGITQSPKYLFRKEGQNVTLSCEQNLNHDAMYWYRQDPGQGLRLIYYSQIVNDFQKGDIAEGYSVSREKKESFPLTVTSAQKNPTAFYLCASSRAGRSASNQPQHFGDGTRLSIL.

The chain has TRBV5-4 and TRBJ2-7, with 7 bases matching TRBD1. Germline CDR1 is SGHNT and CDR2 is YYREEE (reference sequence). This CDR3 contains 15 residues. V lost 4 bases to trimming and J lost 1 base; unmatched junction nucleotides: 8. CDR3 protein: CASSLKTGSSYEQYF. In nucleotides, the CDR3 is TGTGCCAGCAGCCTGAAGACAGGGTCGTCCTACGAGCAGTACTTC.

This clone turned up a few times. V is TRBV30 and J is TRBJ1-1; 8 nucleotides match TRBD1. CDR1 and CDR2 from the germline V gene are GTSNPN and SVGIG (reference sequence). The CDR3 totals 15 residues. V shed 4 bases and J 5 bases; nucleotides not matched to a gene: 12. Here the CDR3 reads CAWTQTGVLRTEAFF. The CDR3 DNA is TGTGCCTGGACCCAGACAGGGGTCCTCCGGACTGAAGCTTTCTTT.

V gene TRBV18 combines with J gene TRBJ2-2, with TRBD2 matching over 8 bases. Germline CDR1 and CDR2: KGHSH and LQKENI. J gave up 3 bases and V 5 bases, and 5 bases lay outside the gene matches. The CDR3 length is 15 residues. The DNA for the CDR3 is TGTGCCAGCTCATCGGGACTAGGGGACACCGGGGAGCTGTTTTTT. Protein product: CASSSGLGDTGELFF.

The chain employs TRBV28 and TRBJ2-4; D is unresolved. CDR3 length: 13 residues. V was cut by 4 bases and J by 12 bases, with 16 bases left in between. Germline V lookup: CDR1 MDHEN, CDR2 SYDVKM. This CDR3 is CASSSTPIENQYF. The CDR3 region has the DNA TGTGCCAGCAGTTCGACCCCAATAGAAAATCAGTACTTC.

The count of this clone is one. The chain links TRBV11-2 to TRBJ2-2; D is perhaps TRBD1 (5 bases). CDR3 length equals 16 residues. The V end was cut by 6 bases, the J end by 0 bases, with 14 bases between. Germline CDR1 is SGHAT and CDR2 is FQNNGV. The CDR3 loop is CASRVRQLANTGELFF. The CDR3 DNA sequence: TGTGCCAGCAGAGTTAGACAGCTCGCGAACACCGGGGAGCTGTTTTTT.

The J gene is TRBJ2-1, the V gene TRBV10-3, with TRBD2 identical over 11 bases. Germline V gene lookup returns CDR1 ENHRY and CDR2 SYGVKD. J lost 4 bases, V lost 6 bases, and 11 bases had no gene match. The CDR3 is made up of 17 amino acids. The CDR3 DNA reads as TGTGCCATCAGACCGACTAGCGGGGATTTATCTTACAATGAGCAGTTCTTC. Protein product: CAIRPTSGDLSYNEQFF.